This T cell receptor beta chain was identified in a study of CD8 T cells in Susac syndrome. V lost 5 bases and J lost 8, with 12 bases in between. Germline V CDR1 and CDR2: SGHTA, FQGNSA. This CDR3 is 13 amino acids long. An input of about 0.5 to 1 ug of RNA was subjected to reverse transcription using random hexamers. TCRdb fed the immunoSEQ multiplex PCR reads into MiXCR, producing one record per CDR3 protein. The profile covers approximately 170,000 distinct CDR3 sequences, with just under 95% appearing a single time and more than 0.11% taken by the ten largest. The rearrangement links TRBV7-2 to TRBJ1-4; D possibly corresponds to TRBD1 (5 bases). Sequencing was performed on CD4+ T cells from PBMCs. This sequence originates from a human donor in good health. CDR3 sequence: CASSPREGEKLFF. The CDR3 DNA sequence: TGTGCCAGCAGCCCCAGGGAGGGCGAAAAACTGTTTTTT.